The rows below give T cell receptor beta chains drawn from one sample of a study of blood T cell repertoires in COVID-19. The repertoire was sequenced with immunoSEQ multiplex PCR; TCRdb's copy has only in-frame clones and lacks some. In the table there are about 120,000 clones, 60% to 85% of which are singletons. The sample consisted of peripheral blood. The receptors come from a man between 65 and 85 years old with acute or convalescent COVID-19. Each CDR3 is given with its conserved first and last residue. The D gene is left open where the match is weak. For some rows the clone size is stated as once, few or many, or as a class when expanded; others skip it.

>NA|TRBJ1-2|NA|TRBV5-1|16
CASSLSLRANSYGYTF
TGCGCCAGCAGCTTGTCCTTGAGGGCCAACTCCTATGGCTACACCTTC
>TRBD1|TRBJ1-3|NA|TRBV7-2|15
CASSLGTGKGNTIYF
TGTGCCAGCAGCTTAGGGACAGGCAAGGGAAACACCATATATTTT
>NA|TRBJ2-1|few|TRBV19|12
CASSIFVNEQFF
TGTGCCAGTAGTATTTTCGTAAATGAGCAGTTCTTC
>NA|TRBJ1-1|NA|TRBV11-3|13
CASSLKFRGLAFF
TGTGCCAGCAGCTTAAAGTTCCGGGGTTTAGCTTTCTTT
>NA|TRBJ2-1|NA|TRBV5-4|16
CASSSPAGQFYNEQFF
TGTGCCAGCAGCTCCCCCGCGGGACAGTTCTACAATGAGCAGTTCTTC
>NA|TRBJ2-7|NA|TRBV11-2|14
CASSYGLAFYEQYF
TGTGCCAGCAGCTATGGGCTAGCATTCTACGAGCAGTACTTC
>NA|TRBJ2-7|NA|TRBV4-3|16
CASSPLPGGLRDEQYF
TGCGCCAGCAGCCCCCTGCCAGGTGGCTTGCGCGACGAGCAGTACTTC
>TRBD1|TRBJ1-2|NA|TRBV3-1/TRBV3-2|12
CASGTANYGYTF
TGTGCCAGCGGGACAGCTAACTATGGCTACACCTTC
>NA|TRBJ1-2|NA|TRBV4-3|15
CASSQDLTEIYGYTF
TGCGCCAGCAGCCAAGACTTGACAGAAATCTATGGCTACACCTTC
>TRBD2|TRBJ2-3|NA|TRBV9|15
CASSVRLAGSDTQYF
TGTGCCAGCAGCGTACGACTAGCGGGGTCAGATACGCAGTATTTT
>NA|TRBJ2-7|NA|TRBV3-1/TRBV3-2|14
CASSQDDRSYEQYF
TGTGCCAGCAGCCAAGACGACAGGAGTTACGAGCAGTACTTC
>TRBD2|TRBJ2-1|NA|TRBV7-9|16
CASSLSPGGIYNEQFF
TGTGCCAGCAGCTTGTCGCCGGGGGGGATATACAATGAGCAGTTCTTC
>TRBD1|TRBJ2-6|NA|TRBV5-4|18
CASSPRTGPSSGANVLTF
TGTGCCAGCAGCCCTCGGACAGGCCCTAGCTCTGGGGCCAACGTCCTGACTTTC
>TRBD2|TRBJ2-3|once|TRBV7-2|14
CASSLGAGTDTQYF
TGTGCCAGCAGCTTAGGAGCGGGGACAGATACGCAGTATTTT
>TRBD1|TRBJ1-2|NA|TRBV19|14
CASSIDRGVYGYTF
TGTGCCAGTAGTATCGACAGGGGGGTTTATGGCTACACCTTC
>NA|TRBJ1-2|NA|TRBV19|16
CASSIPPGATNYGYTF
TGTGCCAGTAGTATTCCGCCAGGGGCAACTAACTATGGCTACACCTTC
>NA|TRBJ1-5|NA|TRBV6-1|14
CASSEVGGYQPQHF
TGTGCCAGCAGTGAAGTCGGCGGGTATCAGCCCCAGCATTTT
>NA|TRBJ2-6|NA|TRBV6-2/TRBV6-3|15
CASSSTGTGANVLTF
TGTGCCAGCAGTTCCACAGGGACTGGGGCCAACGTCCTGACTTTC
>NA|TRBJ1-6|NA|TRBV7-2|16
CASSPQAGVNNSPLHF
TGTGCCAGCAGCCCACAAGCAGGGGTAAACAATTCACCCCTCCACTTT
>NA|TRBJ1-1|few|TRBV7-9|13
CASSLQGQTEAFF
TGTGCCAGCAGCTTACAGGGTCAGACTGAAGCTTTCTTT
>NA|TRBJ1-1|few|TRBV19|14
CASTERGAGTEAFF
TGTGCCAGTACGGAGCGGGGGGCCGGCACTGAAGCTTTCTTT
>NA|TRBJ2-5|NA|TRBV7-9|13
CASSLGDSTTQYF
TGTGCCAGCAGCTTAGGGGACTCTACGACCCAGTACTTC
>TRBD1|TRBJ1-1|NA|TRBV6-5|15
CASSSTGGAYTEAFF
TGTGCCAGCAGCTCTACAGGGGGGGCGTACACTGAAGCTTTCTTT
>TRBD2|TRBJ2-3|NA|TRBV4-3|14
CASSHRLATDTQYF
TGCGCCAGCAGCCATCGACTAGCTACAGATACGCAGTATTTT
>NA|TRBJ1-1|NA|TRBV7-9|14
CASSSPQGGTEAFF
TGTGCCAGCAGCTCACCCCAGGGCGGCACTGAAGCTTTCTTT
>NA|TRBJ2-3|NA|TRBV5-6|15
CASSLRGAGADTQYF
TGTGCCAGCAGCTTGCGGGGGGCAGGGGCAGATACGCAGTATTTT
>TRBD1|TRBJ2-7|NA|TRBV6-4|17
CASSEFLRDRGSYEQYF
TGTGCCAGCAGTGAATTCTTGCGGGACAGGGGCTCCTACGAGCAGTACTTC
>NA|TRBJ1-2|NA|TRBV6-4|12
CASSDSRDGYTF
TGTGCCAGCAGTGACTCTCGGGATGGCTACACCTTC
>NA|TRBJ1-6|few|TRBV5-5|15
CASSLSESEGGPLHF
TGTGCCAGCAGCTTAAGCGAGAGCGAGGGTGGACCCCTCCACTTT
>NA|TRBJ1-5|NA|TRBV6-2/TRBV6-3|14
CASSLRQNDQPQHF
TGTGCCAGCAGTTTACGACAGAATGATCAGCCCCAGCATTTT
>TRBD1|TRBJ2-7|NA|TRBV7-3|15
CASSYSLTGSYEQYF
TGTGCCAGCAGCTATTCCTTGACAGGGTCCTACGAGCAGTACTTC
>TRBD2|TRBJ2-5|few|TRBV5-1|16
CASSLSSGGASETQYF
TGCGCCAGCAGCTTGTCTAGCGGGGGGGCCTCCGAGACCCAGTACTTC
>NA|TRBJ1-5|few|TRBV19|16
CASSMGQLGRNQPQHF
TGTGCCAGTAGTATGGGGCAGCTAGGTCGCAATCAGCCCCAGCATTTT
>NA|TRBJ1-2|few|TRBV6-2/TRBV6-3|13
CASSYTGNYGYTF
TGTGCCAGCAGTTACACAGGAAACTATGGCTACACCTTC
>NA|TRBJ1-1|NA|TRBV27|13
CASSTTPGTEAFF
TGTGCCAGCAGCACTACTCCGGGCACTGAAGCTTTCTTT